The T cell receptor beta chain under discussion was sequenced for a study of T cells after yellow fever vaccination. Study-wide results and limits: Post-booster repertoires contained most primary-vaccination clones again (96% CD4, over 70% CD8). The secondary response showed a weaker magnitude and a faster peak, day 5 versus 15. FACS-sorted repertoires could harbor abundant contaminating bulk-population clonotypes.

A 5'RACE template-switching step, the method used to make TCR cDNA, added a universal primer site and UMIs. TCRdb re-called the 5' RACE reads with MiXCR, one entry per CDR3 protein. The sample holds 400,000 to 650,000 distinct CDR3 sequences, about a fifth seen once. This clonotype appeared once. The antigen is not known. The clonotype was recovered from a man aged 18-30 years who received the YFV17D yellow fever vaccine. This specimen was PBMCs, taken about 21 days after the first yellow fever vaccination.

CDR3 DNA: TGTGCCACCAGCATCAGACAGGGACGCAATCAGCCCCAGCATTTT. The encoded protein is CATSIRQGRNQPQHF. The gene calls are TRBV15 and TRBJ1-5; TRBD1 agrees at 7 bases. After removal of 4 bases from V and 2 bases from J, the junction contained 5 bases not matched to a gene. This CDR3 spans 15 amino acids. Germline lookup yields CDR1 LNHNV and CDR2 YYDKDF (reference sequence).